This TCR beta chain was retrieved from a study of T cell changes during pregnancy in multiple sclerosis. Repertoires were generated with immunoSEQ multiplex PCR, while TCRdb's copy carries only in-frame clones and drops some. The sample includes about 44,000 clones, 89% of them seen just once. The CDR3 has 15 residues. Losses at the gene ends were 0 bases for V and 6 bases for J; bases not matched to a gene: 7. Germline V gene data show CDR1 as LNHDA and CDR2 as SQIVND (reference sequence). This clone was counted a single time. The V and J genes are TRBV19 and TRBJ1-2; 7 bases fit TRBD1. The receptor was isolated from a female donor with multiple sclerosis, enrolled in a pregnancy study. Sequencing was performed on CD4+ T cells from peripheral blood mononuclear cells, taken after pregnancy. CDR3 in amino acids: CASSIDLGGGDGYTF. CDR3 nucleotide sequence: TGTGCCAGTAGTATAGATCTAGGAGGGGGCGATGGCTACACCTTC.